This T cell receptor beta chain was found in a study of blood T cell repertoires in COVID-19. Across the whole study: Acute and convalescent COVID-19 samples came from the United States, Italy and Spain. T cells, B-cell-depleted T cells, or PBMCs supplied cDNA or gDNA.

Per the germline V gene, CDR1 is MNHEY and CDR2 is SMNVEV (reference sequence). CDR3 size: 16 residues. The V and J ends lost 3 bases and 5 bases, in that order; junction bases with no gene match: 8. In the authors' workflow: Quantification of nucleated cells was approximated via reference gene primer amplification. Assay: immunoSEQ multiplex PCR; the TCRdb copy retains only in-frame clones and omits some. Clone size and the V and J calls come from that table; the DNA yielded D and trimming. The top ten hold 2.7% of the sample, which has some 200,000 clones, around nine tenths seen once. This chain links TRBV27 with TRBJ2-2; 8 bases are a match to TRBD2. The clonotype was recovered from a man aged 35-49 years with active or convalescent COVID-19. Sequences were obtained from peripheral blood. The CDR3 protein is CASSFAGGLLTGELFF. The CDR3 nucleotides are TGTGCCAGCAGTTTCGCGGGGGGCCTACTAACCGGGGAGCTGTTTTTT.